The present TCR beta chain was sequenced within a study of lung T cells in sarcoidosis with Löfgren's syndrome. TCRdb used MiXCR to reprocess the reads, holding one entry per CDR3 protein. The sample lists tens of thousands of distinct CDR3 sequences, over 20% occurring once. There are many counts of this clonotype. The germline V gene has CDR1 MNHNY and CDR2 SVGAGI (reference sequence). The CDR3 is 16 residues long. V gave up 2 bases and J gave up 0 bases, with 12 bases separating them. The TCR comes from a human donor with sarcoidosis (Löfgren's syndrome or another form), or a control subject (not recorded which). The chain uses TRBV6-6 and TRBJ2-3; D is possibly TRBD2 (7 bases). The specimen was CD4+ T cells from PBMCs. DNA for the CDR3: TGTGCCAGCAGTTACCGGCGGGGGCAGAGCACAGATACGCAGTATTTT. Translation gives CASSYRRGQSTDTQYF.